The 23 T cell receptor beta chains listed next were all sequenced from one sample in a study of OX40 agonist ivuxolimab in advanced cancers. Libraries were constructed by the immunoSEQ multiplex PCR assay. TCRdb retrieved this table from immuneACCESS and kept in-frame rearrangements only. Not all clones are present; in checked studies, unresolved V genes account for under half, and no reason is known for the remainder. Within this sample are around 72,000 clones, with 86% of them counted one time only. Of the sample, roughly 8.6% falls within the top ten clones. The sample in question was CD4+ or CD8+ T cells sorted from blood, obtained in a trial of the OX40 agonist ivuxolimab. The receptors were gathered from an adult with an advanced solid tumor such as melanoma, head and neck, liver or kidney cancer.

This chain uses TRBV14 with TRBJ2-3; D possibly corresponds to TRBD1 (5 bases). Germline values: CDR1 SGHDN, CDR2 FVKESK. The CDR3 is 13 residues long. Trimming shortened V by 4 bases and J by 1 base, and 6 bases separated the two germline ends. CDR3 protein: CASSPTGTDTQYF. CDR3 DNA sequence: TGTGCCAGCAGCCCGACAGGCACAGATACGCAGTATTTT.

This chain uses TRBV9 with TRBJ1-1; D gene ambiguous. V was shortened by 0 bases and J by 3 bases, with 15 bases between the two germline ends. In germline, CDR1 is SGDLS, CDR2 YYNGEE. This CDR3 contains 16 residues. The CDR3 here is CASSVAGVGKDTEAFF. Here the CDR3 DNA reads TGTGCCAGCAGCGTAGCTGGAGTGGGTAAAGACACTGAAGCTTTCTTT.

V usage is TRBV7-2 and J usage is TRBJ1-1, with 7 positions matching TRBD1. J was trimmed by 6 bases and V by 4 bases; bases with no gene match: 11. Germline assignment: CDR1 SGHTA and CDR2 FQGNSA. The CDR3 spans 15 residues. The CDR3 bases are TGTGCCAGCAGCTCTCCTACGATTACAGGGGCTGAAGCTTTCTTT. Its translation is CASSSPTITGAEAFF.

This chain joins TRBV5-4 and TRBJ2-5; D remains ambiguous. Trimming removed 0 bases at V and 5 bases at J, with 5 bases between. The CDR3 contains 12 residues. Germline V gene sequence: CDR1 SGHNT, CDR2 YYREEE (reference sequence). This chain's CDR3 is CASSLDGETQYF. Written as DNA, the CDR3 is TGTGCCAGCAGCTTGGACGGTGAGACCCAGTACTTC.

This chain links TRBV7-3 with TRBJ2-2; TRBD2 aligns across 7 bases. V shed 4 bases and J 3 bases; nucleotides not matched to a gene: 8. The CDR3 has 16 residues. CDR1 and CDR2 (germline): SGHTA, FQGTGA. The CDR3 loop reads CASSSTGTTYTGELFF. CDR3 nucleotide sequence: TGTGCCAGCAGCTCCACCGGGACTACCTACACCGGGGAGCTGTTTTTT.

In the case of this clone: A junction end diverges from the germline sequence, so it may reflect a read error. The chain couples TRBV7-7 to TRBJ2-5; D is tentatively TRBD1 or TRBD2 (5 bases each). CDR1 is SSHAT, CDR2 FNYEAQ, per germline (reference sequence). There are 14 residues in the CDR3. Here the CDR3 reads CASSPGTSGETQYF. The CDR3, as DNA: TGTGCTAGCAGCCCCGGGACCTCCGGAGAGACCCAGTACTTC.

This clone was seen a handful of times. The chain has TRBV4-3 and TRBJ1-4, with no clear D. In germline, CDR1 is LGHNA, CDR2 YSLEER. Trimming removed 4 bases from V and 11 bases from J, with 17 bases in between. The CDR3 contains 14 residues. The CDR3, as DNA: TGCGCCAGCAGCCCAGAGGGTCCTCCCACGAAACTGTTTTTT. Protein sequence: CASSPEGPPTKLFF.

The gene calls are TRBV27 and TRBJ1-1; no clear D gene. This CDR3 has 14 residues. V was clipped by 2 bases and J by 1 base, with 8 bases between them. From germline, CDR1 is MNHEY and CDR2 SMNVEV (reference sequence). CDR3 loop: CASSLEPGNTEAFF. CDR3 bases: TGTGCCAGCAGTTTAGAACCGGGGAACACTGAAGCTTTCTTT.

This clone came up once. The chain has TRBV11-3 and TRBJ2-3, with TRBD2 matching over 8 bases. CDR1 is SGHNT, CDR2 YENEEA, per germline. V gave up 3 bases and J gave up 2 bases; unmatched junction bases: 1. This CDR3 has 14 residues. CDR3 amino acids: CASSFGGATDTQYF. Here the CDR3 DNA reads TGTGCCAGCAGCTTCGGGGGGGCCACAGATACGCAGTATTTT.

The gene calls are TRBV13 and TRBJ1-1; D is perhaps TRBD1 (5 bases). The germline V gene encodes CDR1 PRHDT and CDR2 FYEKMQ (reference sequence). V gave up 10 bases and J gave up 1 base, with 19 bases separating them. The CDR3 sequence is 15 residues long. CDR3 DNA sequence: TGTGCCACGCACCGGGCCCAGACAGCGAACACTGAAGCTTTCTTT. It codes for CATHRAQTANTEAFF. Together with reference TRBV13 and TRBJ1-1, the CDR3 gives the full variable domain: AAGVIQSPRHLIKEKRETATLKCYPIPRHDTVYWYQQGPGQDPQFLISFYEKMQSDKGSIPDRFSAQQFSDYHSELNMSSLELGDSALYFCATHRAQTANTEAFFGQGTRLTVV.

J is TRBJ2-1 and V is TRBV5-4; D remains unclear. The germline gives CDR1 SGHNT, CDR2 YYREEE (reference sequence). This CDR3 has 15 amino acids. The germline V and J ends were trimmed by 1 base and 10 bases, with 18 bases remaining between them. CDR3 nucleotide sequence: TGTGCCAGCAGCTTGAGGGATATCCCCGTTATGGAGCAGTTCTTC. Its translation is CASSLRDIPVMEQFF.

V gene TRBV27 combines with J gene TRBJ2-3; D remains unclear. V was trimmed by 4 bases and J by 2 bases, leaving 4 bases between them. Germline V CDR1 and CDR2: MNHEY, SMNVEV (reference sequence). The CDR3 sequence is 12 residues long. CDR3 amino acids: CASSSFTDTQYF. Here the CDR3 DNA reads TGTGCCAGCAGTTCCTTCACAGATACGCAGTATTTT.

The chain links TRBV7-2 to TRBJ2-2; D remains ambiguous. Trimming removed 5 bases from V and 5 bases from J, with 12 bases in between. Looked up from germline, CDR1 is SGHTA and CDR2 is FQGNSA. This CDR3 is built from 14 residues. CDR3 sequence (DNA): TGTGCCAGCAGCCCCGCCTTTGGAACCGGGGAGCTGTTTTTT. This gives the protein CASSPAFGTGELFF.

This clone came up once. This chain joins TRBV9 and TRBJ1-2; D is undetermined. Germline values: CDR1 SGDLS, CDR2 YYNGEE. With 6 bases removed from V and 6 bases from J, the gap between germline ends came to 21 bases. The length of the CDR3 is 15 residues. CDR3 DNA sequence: TGTGCCAGCACCCTGACCTTGTCGGCAACGAATGGCTACACCTTC. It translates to CASTLTLSATNGYTF. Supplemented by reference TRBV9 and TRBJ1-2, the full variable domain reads DSGVTQTPKHLITATGQRVTLRCSPRSGDLSVYWYQQSLDQGLQFLIQYYNGEERAKGNILERFSAQQFPDLHSELNLSSLELGDSALYFCASTLTLSATNGYTFGSGTRLTVV.

CDR3 DNA sequence: TGCGCCAGCAGGGGCAGACCACTCTCCTACGAGCAGTACTTC. Its protein is CASRGRPLSYEQYF. V and J are TRBV5-1 and TRBJ2-7; D call uncertain. V was clipped by 5 bases and J by 0 bases, with 12 bases between them. Looked up from germline, CDR1 is SGHRS and CDR2 is YFSETQ. The CDR3 consists of 14 residues.

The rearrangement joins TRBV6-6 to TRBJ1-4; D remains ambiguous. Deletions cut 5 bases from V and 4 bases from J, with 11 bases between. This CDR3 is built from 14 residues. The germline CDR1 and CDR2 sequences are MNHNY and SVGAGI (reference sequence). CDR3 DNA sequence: TGTGCCAGCAGTCAAGGACGGATTAATGAAAAACTGTTTTTT. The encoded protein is CASSQGRINEKLFF.

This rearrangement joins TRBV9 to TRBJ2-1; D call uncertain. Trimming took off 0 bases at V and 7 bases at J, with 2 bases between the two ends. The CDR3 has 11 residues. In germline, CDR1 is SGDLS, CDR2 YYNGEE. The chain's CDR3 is CASSVENEQFF. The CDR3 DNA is TGTGCCAGCAGCGTAGAAAATGAGCAGTTCTTC.

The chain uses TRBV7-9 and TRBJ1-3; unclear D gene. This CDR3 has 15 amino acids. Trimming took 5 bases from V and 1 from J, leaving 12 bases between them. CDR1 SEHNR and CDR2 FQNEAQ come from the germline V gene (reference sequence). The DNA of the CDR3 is TGTGCCAGCAGCCTATTCAGGACTTCTGGAAACACCATATATTTT. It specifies CASSLFRTSGNTIYF.

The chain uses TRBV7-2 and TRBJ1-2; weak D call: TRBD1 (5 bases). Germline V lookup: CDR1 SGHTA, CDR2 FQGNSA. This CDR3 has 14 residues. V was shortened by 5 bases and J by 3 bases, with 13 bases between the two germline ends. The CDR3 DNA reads TGTGCCAGCAGCCCCCGGGAGGGGCACTATGGCTACACCTTC. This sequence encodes CASSPREGHYGYTF. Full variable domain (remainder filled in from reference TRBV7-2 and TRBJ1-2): GAGVSQSPSNKVTEKGKDVELRCDPISGHTALYWYRQSLGQGLEFLIYFQGNSAPDKSGLPSDRFSAERTGGSVSTLTIQRTQQEDSAVYLCASSPREGHYGYTFGSGTRLTVV.

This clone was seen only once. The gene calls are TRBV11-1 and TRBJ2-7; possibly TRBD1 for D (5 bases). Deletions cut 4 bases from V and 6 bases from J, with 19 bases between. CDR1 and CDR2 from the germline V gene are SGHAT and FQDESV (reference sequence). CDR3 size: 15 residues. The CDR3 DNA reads TGTGCCAGCAGCTCTCGGACCCAGGGATCTTCCGAGCAGTACTTC. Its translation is CASSSRTQGSSEQYF.

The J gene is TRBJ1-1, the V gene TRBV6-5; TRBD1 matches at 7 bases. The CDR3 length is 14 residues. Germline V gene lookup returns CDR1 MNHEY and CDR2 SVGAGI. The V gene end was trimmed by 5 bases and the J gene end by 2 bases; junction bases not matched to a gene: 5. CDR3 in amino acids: CASSRGQLNTEAFF. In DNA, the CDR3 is TGTGCCAGCAGTAGGGGACAGTTAAACACTGAAGCTTTCTTT.

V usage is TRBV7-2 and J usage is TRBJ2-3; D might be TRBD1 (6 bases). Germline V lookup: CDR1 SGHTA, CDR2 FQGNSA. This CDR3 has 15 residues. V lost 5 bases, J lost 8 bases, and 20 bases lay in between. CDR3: CASSPKAGAAGTQYF. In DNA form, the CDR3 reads TGTGCCAGCAGCCCCAAGGCAGGGGCCGCAGGTACGCAGTATTTT.

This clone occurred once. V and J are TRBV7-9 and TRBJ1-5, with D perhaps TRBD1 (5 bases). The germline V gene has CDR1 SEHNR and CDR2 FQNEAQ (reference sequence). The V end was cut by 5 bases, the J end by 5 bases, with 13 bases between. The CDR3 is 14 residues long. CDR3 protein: CASSPDWGYQPQHF. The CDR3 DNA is TGTGCCAGCAGCCCCGACTGGGGGTATCAGCCCCAGCATTTT.